Following are 28 T cell receptor beta chains from one sample sequenced in a study of blood T cell repertoires in COVID-19. Profiled with immunoSEQ multiplex PCR; TCRdb holds only in-frame clones, not every one. The sample includes hundreds of thousands of clones, about 83% of them seen just once. Source material: PBMCs or T cells enriched from blood (not recorded which). These receptors originate from a woman aged 45-60 years who had recovered from COVID-19.

This sequence joins TRBV28 and TRBJ1-5; 7 bases fit TRBD1. The germline CDR1 and CDR2 sequences are MDHEN and SYDVKM. The length of the CDR3 is 16 residues. V shed 7 bases, J shed 1 base, and the junction held 10 bases outside the gene matches. CDR3 in amino acids: CASIKGGQRSNQPQHF. CDR3 bases: TGTGCCAGCATTAAAGGGGGCCAGAGAAGCAATCAGCCCCAGCATTTT.

The chain is built from TRBV7-2 and TRBJ2-2; 11 nucleotides agree with TRBD2. Germline assignment: CDR1 SGHTA and CDR2 FQGNSA. Trimming took 0 bases from V and 6 from J; bases not matched to a gene: 6. This CDR3 spans 17 amino acids. CDR3: CASSLAGLAGGSGELFF. In DNA form, the CDR3 reads TGTGCCAGCAGCTTAGCGGGGCTAGCGGGAGGTTCCGGGGAGCTGTTTTTT.

The chain uses TRBV5-4 and TRBJ2-5; TRBD2 aligns across 7 bases. This CDR3 has 18 amino acids. Germline V lookup: CDR1 SGHNT, CDR2 YYREEE (reference sequence). The V and J ends lost 0 bases and 2 bases, in that order; junction bases with no gene match: 13. CDR3 nucleotide sequence: TGTGCCAGCAGCTTGGGCGGGAGTGTGGGGTTCCTTCAAGAGACCCAGTACTTC. It translates to CASSLGGSVGFLQETQYF. The full variable domain, rest sourced from reference TRBV5-4 and TRBJ2-5, is ETGVTQSPTHLIKTRGQQVTLRCSSQSGHNTVSWYQQALGQGPQFIFQYYREEENGRGNFPPRFSGLQFPNYSSELNVNALELDDSALYLCASSLGGSVGFLQETQYFGPGTRLLVL.

The sample holds one count of this clone. V is TRBV30 and J is TRBJ1-6; D ambiguous. The length of the CDR3 is 14 residues. V lost 8 bases, J lost 7 bases, and 18 bases lay in between. The germline CDR1 and CDR2 sequences are GTSNPN and SVGIG (reference sequence). For the CDR3, the DNA is TGTGCCCGCGAGGAGAACGGGGAAAATTCACCCCTCCACTTT. This sequence encodes CAREENGENSPLHF.

The J gene is TRBJ2-5, the V gene TRBV28; weak D call: TRBD1 (6 bases). V dropped 3 bases and J dropped 2 bases, with 13 bases sitting between them. Germline V gene data show CDR1 as MDHEN and CDR2 as SYDVKM. The CDR3 spans 15 residues. The CDR3 nucleotides read TGTGCCAGCAGTTTTCTGGGACAACAACAAGAGACCCAGTACTTC. Its translation: CASSFLGQQQETQYF. Full variable domain (remainder filled in from reference TRBV28 and TRBJ2-5): DVKVTQSSRYLVKRTGEKVFLECVQDMDHENMFWYRQDPGLGLRLIYFSYDVKMKEKGDIPEGYSVSREKKERFSLILESASTNQTSMYLCASSFLGQQQETQYFGPGTRLLVL.

This sequence joins TRBV30 and TRBJ2-5; 9 bases are a match to TRBD2. Per germline, CDR1 GTSNPN and CDR2 SVGIG (reference sequence). This CDR3 has 14 amino acids. V lost 3 bases to trimming and J lost 6 bases; unmatched junction nucleotides: 8. CDR3 region: CAWSPGGGGKTQYF. CDR3 coding DNA: TGTGCCTGGAGCCCGGGCGGGGGGGGGAAGACCCAGTACTTC.

J is TRBJ2-3 and V is TRBV27, with D tentatively TRBD2 (6 bases). The V end lost 3 bases, the J end lost 8 bases, and 15 bases lay between the germline ends. Per the germline V gene, CDR1 is MNHEY and CDR2 is SMNVEV (reference sequence). The CDR3 contains 14 residues. In DNA, the CDR3 is TGTGCCAGCAGTTTGGGGGGTACGGGTGTTACGCAGTATTTT. Translation: CASSLGGTGVTQYF.

The gene calls are TRBV5-5 and TRBJ2-6; TRBD1 might be the D (7 bases). Germline-derived CDR1 and CDR2 are SGHKS and YYEKEE (reference sequence). V lost 0 bases and J lost 0, with 10 bases in between. This CDR3 region has 17 residues. The CDR3 loop is CASSLAGGNSGANVLTF. In DNA, the CDR3 is TGTGCCAGCAGCTTGGCAGGGGGGAACTCTGGGGCCAACGTCCTGACTTTC. Full variable domain (missing parts from reference TRBV5-5 and TRBJ2-6): DAGVTQSPTHLIKTRGQQVTLRCSPISGHKSVSWYQQVLGQGPQFIFQYYEKEERGRGNFPDRFSARQFPNYSSELNVNALLLGDSALYLCASSLAGGNSGANVLTFGAGSRLTVL.

In its sample, this clone was seen a few times. The rearrangement joins TRBV20-1 to TRBJ2-1, with D perhaps TRBD2 (5 bases). V was cut by 6 bases and J by 10 bases, with 13 bases left in between. This CDR3 spans 11 amino acids. The germline V gene encodes CDR1 DFQATT and CDR2 SNEGSKA (reference sequence). The CDR3 sequence: CSAVGIAEQFF. CDR3 bases: TGCAGTGCGGTCGGGATAGCGGAGCAGTTCTTC.

This chain connects TRBV9 to TRBJ2-2, with 9 bases identical to TRBD2. There are 17 residues in the CDR3. The V segment lost 1 base and the J segment 0 bases; nucleotides outside the gene matches: 4. Germline V CDR1 and CDR2: SGDLS, YYNGEE. CDR3 bases: TGTGCCAGCAGCGTAATGCGGGAGGGCCCGAACACCGGGGAGCTGTTTTTT. Its translation is CASSVMREGPNTGELFF.

This chain connects TRBV30 to TRBJ2-5, with 7 nucleotides matching TRBD1. V lost 5 bases, J lost 5 bases, and 11 bases stayed unmatched. This CDR3 is built from 14 residues. Germline CDR1 GTSNPN, CDR2 SVGIG (reference sequence). The CDR3 loop is CAWGGQTFGETQYF. The CDR3 bases are TGTGCCTGGGGGGGACAGACATTCGGGGAGACCCAGTACTTC.

About this clone itself: One end of the junction fails to match germline, which may point to a read error. The chain is built from TRBV6-2 or TRBV6-3 and TRBJ2-5; a weak D match, TRBD2 (5 bases). Germline V lookup: CDR1 MNHEY, CDR2 SVGEGT. The CDR3 loop spans 14 amino acids. The CDR3 region is CASSYSASSGIRNF. DNA of the CDR3: TGTGCCAGCAGTTACTCGGCCTCCAGCGGAATAAGGAACTTC.

V and J are TRBV4-1 and TRBJ2-1; the D gene is possibly TRBD1 (5 bases). This CDR3 region has 17 residues. The germline V and J ends were trimmed by 1 base and 1 base, with 14 bases remaining between them. The germline CDR1 and CDR2 sequences are MGHRA and YSYEKL. The CDR3 sequence is CASSQAQGMGSYNEQFF. DNA for the CDR3: TGCGCCAGCAGCCAAGCGCAGGGTATGGGGTCCTACAATGAGCAGTTCTTC.

The rearrangement joins TRBV5-5 to TRBJ2-2; unclear D gene. Germline V gene lookup returns CDR1 SGHKS and CDR2 YYEKEE (reference sequence). This CDR3 has 12 amino acids. V gave up 1 base and J gave up 7 bases, with 5 bases separating them. The CDR3 sequence is CASSLRVGELFF. The DNA for the CDR3 is TGTGCCAGCAGCTTGCGGGTCGGGGAGCTGTTTTTT.

The V call is TRBV18, the J call TRBJ2-2; TRBD2 aligns across 7 bases. The trim removed 6 bases at V and 0 bases at J, leaving 4 bases unmatched. This CDR3 spans 15 amino acids. Per germline, CDR1 KGHSH and CDR2 LQKENI. CDR3 nucleotide sequence: TGTGCCAGCTCCCCCCTAGCGGCGAACACCGGGGAGCTGTTTTTT. It codes for CASSPLAANTGELFF.

This CDR3 is CASSIGYVSIEQFF. The CDR3 DNA follows: TGTGCCAGTAGTATAGGGTACGTTTCTATTGAGCAGTTCTTC. This chain links TRBV19 with TRBJ2-1, with D unresolved. V dropped 1 base and J dropped 9 bases, with 13 bases sitting between them. CDR3 length: 14 amino acids. Per the germline V gene, CDR1 is LNHDA and CDR2 is SQIVND (reference sequence).

The rearrangement links TRBV27 to TRBJ1-4; possible D gene TRBD1, 5 bases. V was clipped by 4 bases and J by 12 bases, with 21 bases between them. Germline values: CDR1 MNHEY, CDR2 SMNVEV (reference sequence). The CDR3 covers 15 residues. In DNA form, the CDR3 reads TGTGCCAGCAGTTCGCCCCCACACCACGGAGGGGAACTGTTTTTT. Translation gives CASSSPPHHGGELFF.

The DNA for the CDR3 is TGTGCCAGCTCGACGGGCGGGACAGGGGATCAGCCCCAGCATTTT. As protein: CASSTGGTGDQPQHF. This sequence joins TRBV28 and TRBJ1-5, with 10 positions matching TRBD1. Losses at the gene ends were 8 bases for V and 5 bases for J; bases not matched to a gene: 9. The CDR3 loop spans 15 amino acids. Germline V lookup: CDR1 MDHEN, CDR2 SYDVKM.

This CDR3 is CASSLGRGQPQHF. As DNA, the CDR3 is TGTGCCAGCAGCTTAGGCAGGGGGCAGCCCCAGCATTTT. The rearrangement links TRBV7-2 to TRBJ1-5; 7 bases are shared with TRBD1. Per germline, CDR1 SGHTA and CDR2 FQGNSA. With 1 base clipped from V and 7 bases from J, the junction kept 1 base outside the gene matches. The CDR3 totals 13 residues.

This rearrangement joins TRBV29-1 to TRBJ1-1, with a possible D match to TRBD1 (6 bases). The germline V and J ends were trimmed by 4 bases and 3 bases, with 21 bases remaining between them. Looked up from germline, CDR1 is SQVTM and CDR2 is ANQGSEA. This CDR3 has 16 amino acids. The CDR3 bases are TGCAGCGTTGTCGGAGTACAGGGTAAGGATCACACTGAAGCTTTCTTT. Its protein is CSVVGVQGKDHTEAFF.

This chain joins TRBV19 and TRBJ2-1; weak D call: TRBD1 (5 bases). The ends were cut back, 3 bases at V and 12 bases at J, with 12 bases in the middle. CDR3 size: 12 residues. CDR1 LNHDA and CDR2 SQIVND come from the germline V gene (reference sequence). CDR3 nucleotides: TGTGCCAGTAGTATTCGGCCAGGGCGGCAGTTCTTC. It is translated as CASSIRPGRQFF.

The CDR3 spells CASSLRDRGHYEQYF. The CDR3 nucleotides read TGTGCCAGCAGTTTAAGGGACAGGGGGCATTACGAGCAGTACTTC. The chain links TRBV28 to TRBJ2-7; 12 positions agree with TRBD1. V dropped 2 bases and J dropped 4; count of bases not matched to a gene: 3. This CDR3 is built from 15 residues. Germline V gene data show CDR1 as MDHEN and CDR2 as SYDVKM.

This sequence joins TRBV5-1 and TRBJ2-7, with D perhaps matching TRBD2 (5 bases). Germline CDR1 reads SGHRS; CDR2 reads YFSETQ. The CDR3 has 13 amino acids. V gave up 6 bases and J gave up 7 bases, with 17 bases separating them. The CDR3 region is CASMVSGFEEQYF. As DNA, the CDR3 is TGCGCCAGCATGGTGTCGGGATTCGAAGAGCAGTACTTC. Using reference TRBV5-1 and TRBJ2-7 for the parts outside the CDR3, the full variable domain is KAGVTQTPRYLIKTRGQQVTLSCSPISGHRSVSWYQQTPGQGLQFLFEYFSETQRNKGNFPGRFSGRQFSNSRSEMNVSTLELGDSALYLCASMVSGFEEQYFGPGTRLTVT.

This clone was detected only once. The gene calls are TRBV19 and TRBJ2-3; 13 bases map to TRBD2. Germline trimming cut 4 bases from V and 5 bases from J; bases unmatched to any gene: 6. Germline CDR1 reads LNHDA; CDR2 reads SQIVND (reference sequence). The CDR3 spans 16 residues. The chain's CDR3 is CASSTQLAGGLDTQYF. CDR3 sequence (DNA): TGTGCCAGTAGTACACAACTAGCGGGGGGGTTAGATACGCAGTATTTT. The full variable domain, in which reference TRBV19 and TRBJ2-3 provide the parts outside the CDR3, is DGGITQSPKYLFRKEGQNVTLSCEQNLNHDAMYWYRQDPGQGLRLIYYSQIVNDFQKGDIAEGYSVSREKKESFPLTVTSAQKNPTAFYLCASSTQLAGGLDTQYFGPGTRLTVL.

The rearrangement uses TRBV24-1 and TRBJ2-3; 7 nucleotides line up with TRBD2. Germline CDR1 is KGHDR and CDR2 is SFDVKD. V gave up 9 bases and J gave up 3 bases; unmatched junction bases: 2. The CDR3 has 12 amino acids. The CDR3 nucleotides read TGTGCCACCCAAGCGGGAACAGATACGCAGTATTTT. Its protein is CATQAGTDTQYF.

The V call is TRBV19, the J call TRBJ2-7; 8 nucleotides agree with TRBD1. The V gene's germline CDR1 is LNHDA and CDR2 SQIVND (reference sequence). CDR3 length: 17 residues. Losses at the gene ends were 5 bases for V and 0 bases for J; bases not matched to a gene: 12. Here the CDR3 reads CASSYDRGPVASYEQYF. The CDR3 DNA sequence: TGTGCCAGTAGTTACGACAGGGGACCCGTCGCCTCCTACGAGCAGTACTTC. Full variable domain (remainder filled in from reference TRBV19 and TRBJ2-7): DGGITQSPKYLFRKEGQNVTLSCEQNLNHDAMYWYRQDPGQGLRLIYYSQIVNDFQKGDIAEGYSVSREKKESFPLTVTSAQKNPTAFYLCASSYDRGPVASYEQYFGPGTRLTVT.

This chain links TRBV7-8 with TRBJ2-7; D possibly corresponds to TRBD1 (6 bases). Germline CDR1 and CDR2: SGHVS and FQNEAQ. The CDR3 runs to 14 residues. With 8 bases removed from V and 6 bases from J, the gap between germline ends came to 20 bases. The CDR3 coding sequence is TGTGCCAGCCACCCGGGACACCCCGACTCCGAGCAGTACTTC. Translated: CASHPGHPDSEQYF.

The CDR3 sequence is CASSRQGLDGYTF. As DNA, the CDR3 is TGTGCCAGCAGCCGCCAGGGGTTAGATGGCTACACCTTC. The rearrangement joins TRBV6-5 to TRBJ1-2; tentatively, D is TRBD1 (6 bases). Between the trimmed V and J ends, which lost 6 bases and 6 bases, there was a span of 14 bases. The CDR3 runs 13 residues. In germline, CDR1 is MNHEY, CDR2 SVGAGI.